This record looks at one TCR beta chain sequence and its context. Its target is not known. The data were obtained in a study of cytomegalovirus exposure and HLA in healthy donors. Study summary: Genetic ancestry analysis placed more than 80% of the roughly 400 donors that were genotyped in the Caucasian-associated cluster.

The study's findings and limits: Later analysis associated a missense DCLRE1C variant with TCR beta V- and J-gene trimming.

CDR3 length equals 14 residues. CDR1 is LGHNA, CDR2 YNFKEQ, per germline. Trimming took 5 bases from V and 6 from J; bases not matched to a gene: 5. The PCR contained 60 Vbeta and 13 Jbeta primers. Sequenced by immunoSEQ multiplex PCR; TCRdb stores in-frame clones only, minus some. This sample has around 94,000 clones, with around 78% found just once. Sequencing was done on a sample of PBMCs. The chain combines TRBV4-2 with TRBJ2-2, with TRBD1 matching over 8 bases. The receptor was isolated from a woman aged 40-49 years in good health and CMV-seropositive. CDR3 residues: CASSYDRGPGELFF. The CDR3 coding sequence is TGTGCCAGCAGCTACGACAGGGGCCCCGGGGAGCTGTTTTTT.